The clone carrying this T cell receptor beta chain came up many times. What it recognizes is unknown. Constant-segment primers and 5'RACE yielded cDNA libraries for TCR alpha and TCR beta, each carrying sample barcodes and UMIs. Using its own MiXCR run on the 5' RACE reads, TCRdb lists one record per CDR3 protein. The table includes about 50,000 distinct CDR3 sequences, 9.3% detected once. These data are taken from a study of T-cell memory formation after mild COVID-19. Points from the study as a whole: Chiefly within CM and EM were the contracting CD4+ clones; CD8+ ones were within EMRA. The pre-infection memory compartment contained some responding clones, suggesting cross-reactive memory joined.

Germline-derived CDR1 and CDR2 are ENHRY and SYGVKD. Trimming removed 8 bases from V and 5 bases from J; junction bases left unmatched: 5. The CDR3 spans 12 residues. The chain uses TRBV10-3 and TRBJ2-7; the match to TRBD1 covers 8 bases. Source material: PBMCs or a T cell subset sorted from them (not recorded which). This TCR came from an adult woman who had mild COVID-19 (a few samples of this study predate the infection). Cell type and time point are not known. CDR3 bases: TGTGCCATCGGCCAGGGGGCCCACGAGCAGTACTTC. Translation: CAIGQGAHEQYF.